The 8 T cell receptor beta chains below were found in one sample sequenced in a study of tumor-infiltrating lymphocytes in primary liver carcinoma. With 500 to 650 ng total RNA as template and a constant-region primer, TCR beta cDNA was made. Investigators got TCR beta libraries out of three nested multiplex PCR rounds, done with slightly modified ARM-PCR. The study ran its first two PCR rounds for around 10 cycles each, using TRBV1-TRBV30 forward primers and a C-beta reverse primer. TCRdb fed the multiplex PCR reads into MiXCR, producing one record per CDR3 protein. The data show 330,000 or so distinct CDR3 sequences, 65% seen once. Both blood RNA, taken from unsorted whole blood, and germline DNA were extracted. Sequencing was performed on peripheral blood. The receptors stem from a man aged 40-49 years with primary liver carcinoma and hepatitis B virus infection.

Concerning this clonotype: The junction departs from the called germline gene at one end, perhaps through a read error. J is TRBJ2-1 and V is TRBV11-3; D not certain. Germline assignment: CDR1 SGHNT and CDR2 YENEEA. This CDR3 is built from 16 residues. CDR3 amino acids: CASSLWFATSYNEQFF. Here the CDR3 DNA reads TGTGCCAGCAGTTTGTGGTTCGCGACCTCCTACAATGAGCAGTTCTTT.

Remarks on this clonotype: Since the CDR3 does not end with the conserved phenylalanine or tryptophan, this likely comes from a read error. The limits of the CDR3 on the DNA are not certain, so only TCRdb's listed CDR3 is given. V is TRBV29-1 and J is TRBJ1-4; TRBD1, the table's D call, lacks a check against the DNA. The CDR3 has 14 residues if both end residues are counted. The germline V gene encodes CDR1 SQVTM and CDR2 ANQGSEA. This CDR3 is CSVEGTGDNEKLLL.

This clonotype was detected ten times or more. The V call is TRBV11-1, the J call TRBJ2-7; unclear D gene. Trimming took 1 base from V and 1 from J, leaving 8 bases between them. The CDR3 runs 14 residues. The germline gives CDR1 SGHAT, CDR2 FQDESV (reference sequence). CDR3 bases: TGTGCCAGCAGCTTAGGGGCTAATTCCTACGAGCAGTACTTC. Translating it yields CASSLGANSYEQYF.

A remark on this clonotype: A much larger clone lies one base from this, so it may be a read error. V usage is TRBV6-5 and J usage is TRBJ2-3; D possibly corresponds to TRBD1 (5 bases). Germline lookup yields CDR1 MNHEY and CDR2 SVGAGI. This CDR3 comprises 13 residues. Between the trimmed V and J ends, which lost 2 bases and 7 bases, there was a span of 10 bases. The CDR3 nucleotides are TGTGCCAGCAGTTACCCAGGGTCATATACGCAGTATTTT. Translation gives CASSYPGSYTQYF.

Ten or more counts support this clonotype. CDR3 DNA sequence: TGCAGCGTTGAGGGGGGGGCGGCCTACGAGCAGTACTTC. Protein: CSVEGGAAYEQYF. V gene TRBV29-1 combines with J gene TRBJ2-7; D may be TRBD2 (7 bases). The germline V gene has CDR1 SQVTM and CDR2 ANQGSEA. The CDR3 sequence is 13 residues long. The V end was cut by 3 bases, the J end by 2 bases, with 11 bases between.

This clonotype appeared a single time. This chain links TRBV5-1 with TRBJ2-7; D gene uncertain. The CDR3 runs 13 residues. Trimming shortened V by 4 bases and J by 3 bases, and 11 bases separated the two germline ends. Germline V gene sequence: CDR1 SGHRS, CDR2 YFSETQ. The DNA for the CDR3 is TGCGCCAGCAGCACCCCGACTGGCTACGAGCAGTACTTC. As protein: CASSTPTGYEQYF.

In the case of this clonotype: Here the CDR3 omits its conserved ending phenylalanine or tryptophan, so a read error is the likely source. The chain has TRBV11-2 and TRBJ2-1, with D possibly being TRBD2 (7 bases). Germline V CDR1 and CDR2: SGHAT, FQNNGV. The CDR3 has 14 amino acids. The CDR3 loop is CASSLVWGGNKQFI. The CDR3 nucleotides are TGTGCAAGCAGCTTAGTTTGGGGGGGCAATAAGCAGTTCATC.

This rearrangement joins TRBV12-3 or TRBV12-4 to TRBJ1-3; D uncertain. The CDR3 sequence is 15 residues long. The V gene lost 7 bases and the J gene lost 0 bases, with 13 bases spanning the gap. CDR3 region: CASTQLGSSGNTIYF. Here the CDR3 DNA reads TGTGCCAGCACCCAGCTGGGGAGCTCTGGAAACACCATATATTTT.